This T cell receptor (beta chain) was obtained from a study of early T cells in non-severe SARS-CoV-2 infection. TCRdb passed the 5' RACE reads through MiXCR, listing each CDR3 protein once. Altogether 68,000 or so distinct CDR3 sequences are present, more than 9% being singletons, with the ten largest covering approximately 1.6%. Germline CDR1 is LGHDT and CDR2 is YNNKEL (reference sequence). There are 15 residues in the CDR3. Trimming took 4 bases from V and 7 from J; bases not matched to a gene: 9. This clonotype was seen a handful of times. The specimen sequenced was whole blood. The chain recombines TRBV3-1 with TRBJ2-3; 9 positions agree with TRBD2. The sequence was collected from an adult who was a healthcare worker with PCR-confirmed SARS-CoV-2 infection or an uninfected control (not recorded which). CDR3 DNA: TGTGCCAGCAGCCTGACTAGCGGTTTGAGGAATACGCAGTATTTT. It specifies CASSLTSGLRNTQYF.